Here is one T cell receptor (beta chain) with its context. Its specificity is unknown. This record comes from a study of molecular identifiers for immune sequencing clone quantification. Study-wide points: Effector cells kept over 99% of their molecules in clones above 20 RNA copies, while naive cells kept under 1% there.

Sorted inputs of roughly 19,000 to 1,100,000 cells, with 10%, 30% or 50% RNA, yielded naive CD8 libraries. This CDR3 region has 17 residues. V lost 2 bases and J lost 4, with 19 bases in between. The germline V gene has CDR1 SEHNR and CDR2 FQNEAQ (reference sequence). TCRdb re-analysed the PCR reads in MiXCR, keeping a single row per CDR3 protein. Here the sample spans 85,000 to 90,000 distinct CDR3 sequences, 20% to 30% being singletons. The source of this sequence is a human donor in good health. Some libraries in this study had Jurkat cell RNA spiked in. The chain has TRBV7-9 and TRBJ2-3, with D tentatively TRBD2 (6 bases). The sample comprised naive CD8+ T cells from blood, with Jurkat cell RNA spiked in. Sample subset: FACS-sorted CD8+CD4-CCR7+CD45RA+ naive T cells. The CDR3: CASSLSLRGVRADTQYF. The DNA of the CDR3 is TGTGCCAGCAGCTTATCGCTCCGCGGGGTGAGGGCAGATACGCAGTATTTT.